The source of this T cell receptor (beta chain) is a study of cytomegalovirus exposure and HLA in healthy donors (dated by TCRdb to 2017 to 2019). At the level of the whole study: A later analysis indicated that the 130 or so validation repertoires were generated on the platform also employed for the roughly 720 repertoires of the first cohort. The study aimed to test whether signatures of past pathogen exposure could be identified by cataloging public T cell receptors. Besides the first cohort of around 670 subjects, a separate validation cohort made up of over 100 different subjects was used. To predict cytomegalovirus infection status, the study combined high-throughput TCR immunosequencing, statistical association of individual TCRs with disease status, and machine learning.

The method behind the library was the immunoSEQ multiplex PCR assay. Per the original workflow: To diagnose cytomegalovirus status from the catalog of TCR beta chain sequences, a statistical classification framework was built. Entries here come from immuneACCESS through TCRdb and include only in-frame sequences with V and J called. Some clones fail to appear in such tables; in the studies checked, an unresolved V gene covers under half of the shortfall, and the cause of the remainder is unknown. V, J and clone size derive from that table, while D and trimming were established from the DNA sequence. The sample data list tens of thousands of clones, and 93% of these were observed just once. The top ten constitute approximately 4% of the sample. V is clipped by 2 bases and J by 4 bases, and the sequence between their germline boundaries is 8 bases long. The CDR3 starts with the cysteine, ends with the phenylalanine, and has 13 residues. Only the CDR3 region is kept as DNA, spanning 39 bases read in frame from base 1. From the germline V gene, CDR1 is MNHEY and CDR2 is SVGAGI.

This clone was detected once. Its recognized antigen is unknown. No clone much larger than this one lies a single base away; base qualities are absent. General findings and caveats noted by the study authors: All 120 or so repertoires were used to score co-occurrence in the validation cohort in a later analysis, because that analysis had no HLA typing for the cohort. In vitro tests confirmed that a few of the cytomegalovirus-associated TCR beta chains recognize cytomegalovirus antigens. The authors suggested that the approach could potentially be extended to other disease states and immunological phenotypes. Of the cluster scores, 90% to 95% were above 0 in a later analysis, which found that TCRs clustered in the first cohort also tended to co-occur in the roughly 130 validation repertoires. Most TCR sequences were observed very rarely across donors, whereas some public TCRs were present in many individuals. The classifier was reported to diagnose cytomegalovirus status with high specificity and sensitivity in both the original cohort and the validation cohort. A total of roughly 160 TCR beta chains were listed by the study as associated with cytomegalovirus.

Donors formed part of the validation cohort, which comprised some 120 subjects and was distinct from the first cohort of 666 subjects. Specimen: PBMCs. This sequence was found in a woman in her twenties or thirties in good health and CMV-seronegative. The sequence is built from TRBV6-5 and TRBJ1-1, with the D gene not confidently named. The nucleotide sequence is given as TGTGCCAGCAGTTACCTCGAGGGCACTGAAGCTTTCTTT. The translation is CASSYLEGTEAFF.